The 29 T cell receptor beta chains below come from one sample, sequenced in a study of blood T cell repertoires in COVID-19. Sequencing was performed with immunoSEQ multiplex PCR; in TCRdb, only in-frame clones are kept and a portion is missing. The sample includes a few hundred thousand clones, about 88% of them seen just once. The material sequenced was peripheral blood. The receptors derive from a young man with active or convalescent COVID-19.

The J gene is TRBJ2-7, the V gene TRBV14; maybe TRBD1 (7 bases). CDR3 length: 13 amino acids. The V and J ends lost 6 bases and 5 bases respectively, with 14 bases between them. Per germline, CDR1 SGHDN and CDR2 FVKESK. The CDR3, as DNA: TGTGCCAGCAGAGCCAGGGGGGCCCACGAGCAGTACTTC. Its protein product is CASRARGAHEQYF.

This chain uses TRBV6-1 with TRBJ2-3, with TRBD1 as a possible D gene (6 bases). V gave up 4 bases and J gave up 0 bases, with 17 bases separating them. The germline V gene has CDR1 MNHNS and CDR2 SASEGT. The CDR3 loop spans 17 amino acids. The CDR3 DNA is TGTGCCAGCAGTGGCACTGACAGGCCATTTAGCACAGATACGCAGTATTTT. It specifies CASSGTDRPFSTDTQYF.

CDR3 in amino acids: CAWNAPPSGPVGEQFF. CDR3 in DNA: TGTGCCTGGAACGCCCCGCCTAGCGGGCCGGTGGGGGAGCAGTTCTTC. V and J are TRBV30 and TRBJ2-1, with TRBD2 matching over 8 bases. The CDR3 has 16 amino acids. Germline lookup yields CDR1 GTSNPN and CDR2 SVGIG (reference sequence). J gave up 10 bases and V 4 bases, and 18 bases lay outside the gene matches.

This sequence joins TRBV5-5 and TRBJ2-3; 7 bases fit TRBD1. CDR1 is SGHKS and CDR2 is YYEKEE in the germline V gene (reference sequence). CDR3 length: 15 residues. J gave up 8 bases and V 4 bases, and 13 bases lay outside the gene matches. The CDR3 sequence: CASSRLDRDRGTQYF. In DNA, the CDR3 is TGTGCCAGCAGCCGACTTGACAGGGATCGGGGTACGCAGTATTTT.

The chain recombines TRBV6-1 with TRBJ1-4; TRBD1 might be the D (5 bases). V lost 2 bases and J 8 bases, leaving 15 bases between the germline ends. Germline V lookup: CDR1 MNHNS, CDR2 SASEGT. The CDR3 covers 15 residues. The CDR3 DNA is TGTGCCAGCAGTGAACCGGGCAGGGAAGGAGAAAAACTGTTTTTT. Translation: CASSEPGREGEKLFF.

The rearrangement joins TRBV27 to TRBJ2-1; D is uncertain. The CDR3 is 13 residues long. The germline V gene has CDR1 MNHEY and CDR2 SMNVEV (reference sequence). V shed 3 bases and J shed 4 bases, with 7 bases lying between them. The CDR3 DNA sequence: TGTGCCAGCAGTTTGGGCAATTACAATGAGCAGTTCTTC. Its protein product is CASSLGNYNEQFF.

V usage is TRBV12-3 or TRBV12-4 and J usage is TRBJ1-2, with unresolved D. V was pared by 3 bases and J by 8 bases, with 10 bases between. The CDR3 is 12 residues long. The CDR3 DNA sequence: TGTGCCAGCAGTTTCGCCCCGGGGGGCTACACCTTC. Its protein product is CASSFAPGGYTF.

The rearrangement joins TRBV6-5 to TRBJ1-6; a possible D gene is TRBD1 (6 bases). Germline assignment: CDR1 MNHEY and CDR2 SVGAGI. The V and J ends lost 0 bases and 7 bases respectively, with 10 bases between them. The length of the CDR3 is 15 residues. CDR3 DNA: TGTGCCAGCAGTTACTCGACAGGAGGAAATTCACCCCTCCACTTT. Amino acid sequence: CASSYSTGGNSPLHF.

This rearrangement joins TRBV27 to TRBJ1-2; 7 bases map to TRBD1. CDR1 and CDR2 from the germline V gene are MNHEY and SMNVEV (reference sequence). This CDR3 region has 14 residues. J lost 6 bases, V lost 4 bases, and 8 bases had no gene match. The CDR3 region has the DNA TGTGCCAGCAGTTCCGGGGGACAGCCTCATGGCTACACCTTC. It encodes CASSSGGQPHGYTF.

The chain is built from TRBV4-2 and TRBJ2-7; D not resolved. V shed 0 bases and J shed 2 bases, with 11 bases lying between them. Germline V gene data show CDR1 as LGHNA and CDR2 as YNFKEQ. There are 15 residues in the CDR3. This CDR3 reads CASSQDFPQTYEQYF. In DNA, the CDR3 is TGTGCCAGCAGCCAAGATTTCCCCCAGACCTACGAGCAGTACTTC.

This sequence joins TRBV30 and TRBJ2-3, with 10 bases fitting TRBD2. The CDR3 covers 15 residues. With V trimmed by 1 base and J by 1 base, 2 bases remained unmatched. Per the germline V gene, CDR1 is GTSNPN and CDR2 is SVGIG (reference sequence). The CDR3 DNA reads as TGTGCCTGGAGTGGACTAGCGGGTCGCACAGATACGCAGTATTTT. Protein product: CAWSGLAGRTDTQYF.

This chain uses TRBV6-1 with TRBJ1-6, with a tentative D call TRBD1 (5 bases). CDR1 is MNHNS and CDR2 is SASEGT in the germline V gene. Trimming left V 3 bases short and J 13 bases short, with 16 bases between. The CDR3 sequence is 14 residues long. CDR3 sequence: CASSERGTSYPLHF. For the CDR3, the DNA is TGTGCCAGCAGTGAGCGGGGGACTTCTTACCCCCTCCACTTT.

CDR3 sequence: CASSLVPTGVDQPQHF. CDR3 sequence (DNA): TGTGCCAGTAGCCTAGTCCCAACAGGGGTGGACCAGCCCCAGCATTTT. The rearrangement links TRBV19 to TRBJ1-5, with 7 nucleotides matching TRBD1. J lost 7 bases, V lost 6 bases, and 15 bases had no gene match. The V gene's germline CDR1 is LNHDA and CDR2 SQIVND (reference sequence). CDR3 length: 16 residues.

V gene TRBV11-2 combines with J gene TRBJ1-2; 7 bases are a match to TRBD1. V shed 3 bases, J shed 2 bases, and the junction held 3 bases outside the gene matches. CDR3 length: 14 residues. Per the germline V gene, CDR1 is SGHAT and CDR2 is FQNNGV. The CDR3 sequence is CASSLTGQNYGYTF. The CDR3 DNA follows: TGTGCCAGCAGCTTGACAGGGCAGAACTATGGCTACACCTTC.

The V call is TRBV7-2, the J call TRBJ2-7; 8 positions agree with TRBD2. This CDR3 is 16 amino acids long. CDR1 is SGHTA, CDR2 FQGNSA, per germline. V trimming: 2 bases; J trimming: 5 bases; junction bases outside the gene matches: 11. The CDR3 nucleotides read TGTGCCAGCAGCTTAACTTTAGGCGGGAGGTCCCACGAGCAGTACTTC. It encodes CASSLTLGGRSHEQYF.

This clone was recorded a few times. V and J are TRBV7-2 and TRBJ2-7; 8 positions agree with TRBD2. This CDR3 spans 12 amino acids. CDR1 and CDR2 (germline): SGHTA, FQGNSA. The V segment lost 6 bases and the J segment 4 bases; nucleotides outside the gene matches: 2. CDR3 DNA: TGTGCCAGCAGTCGGGAGGGGTACGAGCAGTACTTC. This encodes CASSREGYEQYF.

J is TRBJ2-3 and V is TRBV18; D is uncertain. Germline CDR1 and CDR2: KGHSH and LQKENI. V was pared by 3 bases and J by 1 base, with 8 bases between. The CDR3 has 14 residues. Written as DNA, the CDR3 is TGTGCCAGCTCACCGATTCGGGGCACAGATACGCAGTATTTT. Amino acids: CASSPIRGTDTQYF.

Remarks on this clone: At one end the junction does not follow the germline gene, possibly because of a read error. V usage is TRBV14 and J usage is TRBJ1-4; 11 bases line up with TRBD1. Germline-derived CDR1 and CDR2 are SGHDN and FVKESK. The length of the CDR3 is 15 residues. The DNA for the CDR3 is TGTGCCAGCAGCCACAGGGGACAGGGGGATGACAAACTGTTTTTT. It yields the protein CASSHRGQGDDKLFF.

V is TRBV11-3 and J is TRBJ1-1, with D perhaps matching TRBD1 (6 bases). CDR3 length: 14 residues. Germline V gene lookup returns CDR1 SGHNT and CDR2 YENEEA. V was clipped by 1 base and J by 5 bases, with 11 bases between them. DNA for the CDR3: TGTGCCAGCAGCTTAGTCACAGGGAGTACTGAAGCTTTCTTT. Translating gives CASSLVTGSTEAFF.

The chain recombines TRBV7-2 with TRBJ1-1; a weak D match, TRBD1 (5 bases). This CDR3 is 15 amino acids long. Germline CDR1 SGHTA, CDR2 FQGNSA. The ends were cut back, 5 bases at V and 4 bases at J, with 17 bases in the middle. CDR3 in amino acids: CASSPMGGTGTEAFF. The CDR3 DNA sequence: TGTGCCAGCAGCCCGATGGGGGGAACAGGCACTGAAGCTTTCTTT. The full variable domain, rest sourced from reference TRBV7-2 and TRBJ1-1, is GAGVSQSPSNKVTEKGKDVELRCDPISGHTALYWYRQSLGQGLEFLIYFQGNSAPDKSGLPSDRFSAERTGGSVSTLTIQRTQQEDSAVYLCASSPMGGTGTEAFFGQGTRLTVV.

The chain couples TRBV6-5 to TRBJ1-2; 8 bases are a match to TRBD1. Germline CDR1 is MNHEY and CDR2 is SVGAGI. With 1 base clipped from V and 7 bases from J, the junction kept 11 bases outside the gene matches. There are 16 residues in the CDR3. The CDR3: CASSYFAGTGISGYTF. The CDR3 bases are TGTGCCAGCAGTTACTTTGCCGGGACAGGCATTAGTGGCTACACCTTC.

The chain couples TRBV6-6 to TRBJ1-3; 7 bases match TRBD1. Germline trimming cut 2 bases from V and 1 base from J; bases unmatched to any gene: 5. Per germline, CDR1 MNHNY and CDR2 SVGAGI (reference sequence). The length of the CDR3 is 16 residues. The CDR3 nucleotides are TGTGCCAGCAGTTACCCCGGACAGGCGTCTGGAAACACCATATATTTT. Amino acids: CASSYPGQASGNTIYF.

The rearrangement uses TRBV4-1 and TRBJ2-2; TRBD2 matches at 9 bases. The ends lost 5 bases at V and 1 base at J; junction bases unmatched: 8. There are 17 residues in the CDR3. Germline V lookup: CDR1 MGHRA, CDR2 YSYEKL. CDR3 coding DNA: TGCGCCAGCAGCGCGGAGGCACTAGCGGGGAACACCGGGGAGCTGTTTTTT. This sequence encodes CASSAEALAGNTGELFF.

A note on this clone: A junction end diverges from the germline sequence, so it may reflect a read error. V and J are TRBV27 and TRBJ2-1; a possible D gene is TRBD2 (6 bases). The germline CDR1 and CDR2 sequences are MNHEY and SMNVEV (reference sequence). The CDR3 sequence is 13 residues long. The CDR3 region has the DNA TGTGCCAGCAGTTTATCACACGGGACTGACGGGATCTTC. Translation gives CASSLSHGTDGIF.

This chain connects TRBV6-1 to TRBJ1-5; 11 bases are a match to TRBD1. This CDR3 has 14 residues. V shed 1 base, J shed 11 bases, and the junction held 4 bases outside the gene matches. Germline values: CDR1 MNHNS, CDR2 SASEGT. CDR3 amino acids: CASSEVGTGGSQHF. CDR3 sequence (DNA): TGTGCCAGCAGTGAAGTGGGGACAGGGGGGTCCCAGCATTTT.

The CDR3 DNA is TGTGCCAGCGGACAGGGTACGGCTTTCTTT. This codes for CASGQGTAFF. The rearrangement uses TRBV12-3 or TRBV12-4 and TRBJ1-1; 8 positions agree with TRBD1. The CDR3 is 10 residues long. Losses at the gene ends were 8 bases for V and 11 bases for J; bases not matched to a gene: 4.

The table lists this clone with a count of one. The chain links TRBV12-3 or TRBV12-4 to TRBJ2-7, with TRBD1 as a possible D gene (5 bases). V lost 6 bases and J lost 2, with 11 bases in between. There are 13 residues in the CDR3. CDR3 amino acids: CASSRPQAYEQYF. CDR3 nucleotide sequence: TGTGCCAGCAGCCGCCCACAGGCCTACGAGCAGTACTTC.

The CDR3 coding sequence is TGCAGCGTTGAAGTGATTACAGGGAATAGGGGGACCATATATTTT. Translated, it gives CSVEVITGNRGTIYF. J is TRBJ1-3 and V is TRBV29-1; D might be TRBD1 (6 bases). Germline-derived CDR1 and CDR2 are SQVTM and ANQGSEA. The CDR3 sequence is 15 residues long. V shed 1 base and J shed 10 bases, with 20 bases lying between them.

This clone appeared once. This sequence joins TRBV27 and TRBJ1-2; D is uncertain. Trimming left V 5 bases short and J 7 bases short, with 14 bases between. In germline, CDR1 is MNHEY, CDR2 SMNVEV (reference sequence). The CDR3 totals 13 residues. The CDR3 region has the DNA TGTGCCAGCAGTCCCCTCCGGTTTTTTGGCTACACCTTC. Translated: CASSPLRFFGYTF.